Presented here are 15 T cell receptor beta chains from one specimen sequenced in a study of PD-L1 blockade in urothelial cancer. The table came from immunoSEQ multiplex PCR; TCRdb's copy has only in-frame clones and leaves some out. The sample includes about 100,000 clones, about 90% seen only once; the top ten take around 0.9%. The sequencing here drew on PBMCs, taken around atezolizumab (anti-PD-L1) treatment. The source of these receptors is an elderly woman with urothelial cancer.

This chain connects TRBV18 to TRBJ1-5; D is ambiguous. Germline V gene lookup returns CDR1 KGHSH and CDR2 LQKENI. The V gene lost 4 bases and the J gene lost 4 bases, with 5 bases spanning the gap. The CDR3 length is 12 residues. This CDR3 is CASSRLNQPQHF. CDR3 in DNA: TGTGCCAGCTCACGGCTGAATCAGCCCCAGCATTTT.

The chain links TRBV27 to TRBJ2-7; D is perhaps TRBD1 (5 bases). The V end was cut by 2 bases, the J end by 1 base, with 9 bases between. The CDR3 runs 14 residues. Germline assignment: CDR1 MNHEY and CDR2 SMNVEV (reference sequence). DNA of the CDR3: TGTGCCAGCAGTTTAGGCCCAGGGTCCTACGAGCAGTACTTC. Amino acid sequence: CASSLGPGSYEQYF.

The chain is built from TRBV19 and TRBJ1-4, with D possibly matching TRBD1 (5 bases). Trimming shortened V by 7 bases and J by 5 bases, and 11 bases separated the two germline ends. This CDR3 comprises 13 residues. In germline, CDR1 is LNHDA, CDR2 SQIVND (reference sequence). The CDR3 reads CASNFGGNEKLFF. CDR3 nucleotides: TGTGCCAGTAATTTTGGGGGGAATGAAAAACTGTTTTTT.

The chain combines TRBV5-5 with TRBJ2-7, with a tentative D call TRBD2 (7 bases). V shed 5 bases and J shed 7 bases, with 19 bases lying between them. CDR1 SGHKS and CDR2 YYEKEE come from the germline V gene (reference sequence). The CDR3 is made up of 14 amino acids. In DNA, the CDR3 is TGTGCCAGCAGTCCTCGGGGAGGGGGAGGGGAGCAGTACTTC. It encodes CASSPRGGGGEQYF.

This clone occurred once. The rearrangement links TRBV19 to TRBJ2-3; 8 nucleotides line up with TRBD2. V dropped 6 bases and J dropped 0; count of bases not matched to a gene: 5. Germline V gene sequence: CDR1 LNHDA, CDR2 SQIVND (reference sequence). This CDR3 region has 15 residues. CDR3 DNA sequence: TGTGCCAGTAGGCCTAGCGGGCTCAGCACAGATACGCAGTATTTT. Translated, it gives CASRPSGLSTDTQYF. Looking up the rest from reference TRBV19 and TRBJ2-3 gives the full variable domain: DGGITQSPKYLFRKEGQNVTLSCEQNLNHDAMYWYRQDPGQGLRLIYYSQIVNDFQKGDIAEGYSVSREKKESFPLTVTSAQKNPTAFYLCASRPSGLSTDTQYFGPGTRLTVL.

The CDR3 sequence is CAWNGLGLAGSEQYF. CDR3 DNA sequence: TGTGCCTGGAACGGGCTTGGGCTAGCGGGAAGCGAGCAGTACTTC. This chain uses TRBV30 with TRBJ2-7; 9 bases line up with TRBD2. The CDR3 length is 15 residues. V shed 4 bases, J shed 6 bases, and the junction held 13 bases outside the gene matches. Germline loops: CDR1 GTSNPN, CDR2 SVGIG (reference sequence).

The rearrangement uses TRBV27 and TRBJ1-4; 12 bases agree with TRBD1. Germline V gene data show CDR1 as MNHEY and CDR2 as SMNVEV (reference sequence). Trimming took 5 bases from V and 7 from J; bases not matched to a gene: 5. The CDR3 covers 15 residues. The CDR3 DNA follows: TGTGCCAGCAGTCCAGGGGACAGGGGGCCTGAAAAACTGTTTTTT. The encoded protein is CASSPGDRGPEKLFF.

The gene calls are TRBV10-3 and TRBJ2-7; the match to TRBD2 covers 10 bases. CDR3 size: 13 residues. Unmatched junction bases numbered 2, after V lost 6 bases and J lost 3 bases. Germline values: CDR1 ENHRY, CDR2 SYGVKD. The CDR3 here is CAIRASGSYEQYF. The CDR3 DNA reads as TGTGCCATCAGGGCTAGCGGGAGCTACGAGCAGTACTTC.

The chain combines TRBV11-2 with TRBJ1-1; D may be TRBD1 (5 bases). The CDR3 length is 15 residues. Trimming cost V 8 bases and J 1 base, with 17 bases left between them. Germline V gives CDR1 SGHAT, CDR2 FQNNGV. CDR3 sequence (DNA): TGTGCCAGCTCATTGGGGGGGAACTGGAACACTGAAGCTTTCTTT. Its protein is CASSLGGNWNTEAFF.

This clone was recorded a few times. V and J are TRBV11-2 and TRBJ2-3; TRBD2 matches at 7 bases. CDR1 and CDR2 from the germline V gene are SGHAT and FQNNGV. V lost 5 bases, J lost 5 bases, and 16 bases stayed unmatched. The CDR3 consists of 17 residues. In DNA form, the CDR3 reads TGTGCCAGCAGCCCCCACCCTGGCGGGAGTGCCGGAGATACGCAGTATTTT. Protein sequence: CASSPHPGGSAGDTQYF.

The chain uses TRBV18 and TRBJ1-4, with D uncertain. Trimming removed 3 bases from V and 0 bases from J, with 17 bases in between. The CDR3 has 18 residues. Germline V gives CDR1 KGHSH, CDR2 LQKENI. Here the CDR3 DNA reads TGTGCCAGCTCACCCAATTGGGAGGGCCCGGCAACTAATGAAAAACTGTTTTTT. Translated, it gives CASSPNWEGPATNEKLFF.

The V gene is TRBV5-6, the J gene TRBJ1-3, with no clear D. CDR1 SGHDT and CDR2 YYEEEE come from the germline V gene. V was shortened by 2 bases and J by 0 bases, with 12 bases between the two germline ends. This CDR3 has 16 residues. The CDR3 sequence: CASSFRVAASGNTIYF. CDR3 DNA sequence: TGTGCCAGCAGCTTTCGGGTAGCAGCCTCTGGAAACACCATATATTTT.

This clone has a single count. This sample also contains other DNA sequences that code for the same CDR3. For the CDR3, the DNA is TGTGCCAGCAGCTCGCGCCTCCGGGACAGGGGCACTGAAGCTTTCTTT. Translation: CASSSRLRDRGTEAFF. The rearrangement uses TRBV11-2 and TRBJ1-1, with TRBD1 identical over 10 bases. Germline CDR1 reads SGHAT; CDR2 reads FQNNGV. With V trimmed by 4 bases and J by 4 bases, 9 bases remained unmatched. The CDR3 has 16 residues.

The chain joins TRBV19 to TRBJ1-5; the D gene is possibly TRBD1 (6 bases). The CDR3 consists of 14 residues. V gave up 5 bases and J gave up 4 bases, with 12 bases separating them. The germline V gene has CDR1 LNHDA and CDR2 SQIVND (reference sequence). The DNA of the CDR3 is TGTGCCAGTAGTCCCCAGGGGCCAAATCAGCCCCAGCATTTT. It is translated as CASSPQGPNQPQHF.

This clone has just one count. The chain recombines TRBV5-1 with TRBJ2-5; TRBD2 matches 8 bases. The V and J ends lost 5 bases and 5 bases, in that order; junction bases with no gene match: 8. The CDR3 sequence is 14 residues long. CDR1 is SGHRS, CDR2 YFSETQ, per germline. CDR3 sequence reads: CASSPTVAGETQYF. CDR3 DNA sequence: TGCGCCAGCAGTCCCACCGTAGCGGGGGAGACCCAGTACTTC.